These 20 T cell receptor beta chains were all obtained from the same sample, sequenced in a study of chemoradiotherapy in HPV16-positive cancers. Produced via immunoSEQ multiplex PCR; TCRdb's table is partial and in-frame only. The profile shows over a thousand clones, 92% of them singletons. The specimen was tumor tissue, collected from a patient who underwent chemoradiotherapy. The receptors originated from a human donor with HPV-associated anogenital cancer.

The CDR3 loop reads CASSYQGGGEAFF. CDR3 nucleotides: TGTGCCAGCAGTTACCAGGGAGGGGGGGAAGCTTTCTTT. The chain uses TRBV6-5 and TRBJ1-1; D perhaps matches TRBD1 (6 bases). The CDR3 has 13 amino acids. Germline lookup yields CDR1 MNHEY and CDR2 SVGAGI. V was cut by 2 bases and J by 8 bases, with 12 bases left in between.

In nucleotides, the CDR3 is TGTGCCAGCAGCTTAAGTCCCACCGGGACTAGTTCCCACGAGCAGTACTTC. The encoded protein is CASSLSPTGTSSHEQYF. The rearrangement joins TRBV7-6 to TRBJ2-7; 8 bases match TRBD2. The CDR3 totals 17 residues. V trimming: 2 bases; J trimming: 5 bases; junction bases outside the gene matches: 14. Germline V gives CDR1 SGHVS, CDR2 FNYEAQ.

This clone was counted a single time. J is TRBJ2-1 and V is TRBV5-6, with 8 bases aligning to TRBD2. The CDR3 contains 14 residues. The junction had 3 bases not matched to a gene; V was cut back by 0 bases and J by 7 bases. Germline V gene lookup returns CDR1 SGHDT and CDR2 YYEEEE. As DNA, the CDR3 is TGTGCCAGCAGCTTGGTAGCGGGAACAAATGAGCAGTTCTTC. Protein sequence: CASSLVAGTNEQFF.

V usage is TRBV6-5 and J usage is TRBJ2-3; D is uncertain. V lost 5 bases to trimming and J lost 6 bases, with 12 bases between them. The V gene's germline CDR1 is MNHEY and CDR2 SVGAGI. The CDR3 spans 13 residues. The CDR3 DNA reads TGTGCCAGCAGTCTGTACCAGGACGATACGCAGTATTTT. Amino acid sequence: CASSLYQDDTQYF.

The rearrangement joins TRBV12-5 to TRBJ1-5; 12 nucleotides align to TRBD1. CDR1 is LGHNT, CDR2 FRNRAP, per germline. The junction had 5 bases not matched to a gene; V was cut back by 5 bases and J by 6 bases. This CDR3 is 15 amino acids long. The CDR3 nucleotides read TGTGCTAGTGGTATCGGGACAGGGGGCGGTCAGCCCCAGCATTTT. It encodes CASGIGTGGGQPQHF.

The rearrangement joins TRBV4-2 to TRBJ1-5; 8 bases match TRBD1. Germline V gene sequence: CDR1 LGHNA, CDR2 YNFKEQ. Losses at the gene ends were 4 bases for V and 3 bases for J; bases not matched to a gene: 8. There are 16 residues in the CDR3. DNA of the CDR3: TGTGCCAGCAGCCTCAACCCGGACAGGGTCAATCAGCCCCAGCATTTT. Amino acid sequence: CASSLNPDRVNQPQHF.

The V gene is TRBV2, the J gene TRBJ1-5, with D perhaps TRBD1 (6 bases). Trimming stripped 6 bases from V and 0 bases from J, with 12 bases between. CDR1 SNHLY and CDR2 FYNNEI come from the germline V gene. The CDR3 contains 15 residues. CDR3 sequence reads: CASRQGADSNQPQHF. The CDR3 region has the DNA TGTGCCAGCAGACAGGGTGCCGATAGCAATCAGCCCCAGCATTTT.

The chain joins TRBV5-1 to TRBJ1-2; D remains unclear. The CDR3 sequence is 12 residues long. V was trimmed by 0 bases and J by 4 bases, leaving 4 bases between them. Germline CDR1 reads SGHRS; CDR2 reads YFSETQ. CDR3 sequence (DNA): TGCGCCAGCAGCTTGGACACCTATGGCTACACCTTC. This translates into CASSLDTYGYTF.

V and J are TRBV10-1 and TRBJ1-4, with D perhaps matching TRBD1 (6 bases). This CDR3 comprises 15 residues. V lost 6 bases to trimming and J lost 3 bases, with 14 bases between them. The germline CDR1 and CDR2 sequences are WNHNN and SYGVQD (reference sequence). For the CDR3, the DNA is TGCGCCAGCAGCCGGTCAGGGGCGGCTAATGAAAAACTGTTTTTT. It encodes CASSRSGAANEKLFF.

V and J are TRBV4-1 and TRBJ1-4; 8 bases are a match to TRBD1. The J segment lost 5 bases and the V segment lost 1 base, leaving 3 bases of the junction unmatched. CDR3 length: 15 amino acids. CDR1 and CDR2 from the germline V gene are MGHRA and YSYEKL. The CDR3 here is CASSQANRGNEKLFF. The CDR3 region has the DNA TGCGCCAGCAGCCAAGCCAACAGGGGGAATGAAAAACTGTTTTTT.

The rearrangement links TRBV28 to TRBJ1-1; possibly TRBD1 for D (5 bases). Germline CDR1 MDHEN, CDR2 SYDVKM. This CDR3 contains 14 residues. V lost 5 bases and J lost 0, with 10 bases in between. The CDR3 region is CASSEGVVNTEAFF. In DNA form, the CDR3 reads TGTGCCAGCAGTGAAGGGGTGGTGAACACTGAAGCTTTCTTT.

The rearrangement links TRBV6-1 to TRBJ1-1, with D perhaps matching TRBD1 (6 bases). Trimming took off 9 bases at V and 0 bases at J, with 8 bases between the two ends. The CDR3 is 12 amino acids. The germline gives CDR1 MNHNS, CDR2 SASEGT. The CDR3 loop reads CASGQLNTEAFF. CDR3 sequence (DNA): TGTGCCAGTGGACAGCTGAACACTGAAGCTTTCTTT.

The chain has TRBV7-2 and TRBJ2-2; possible D gene TRBD2, 6 bases. The CDR3 covers 15 residues. Between the trimmed V and J ends, which lost 3 bases and 4 bases, there was a span of 12 bases. Germline values: CDR1 SGHTA, CDR2 FQGNSA. The DNA of the CDR3 is TGTGCCAGCAGCTTCAGCGGGTCCCCCACCGGGGAGCTGTTTTTT. Amino acids: CASSFSGSPTGELFF.

The chain couples TRBV30 to TRBJ1-4; no clear D. Trimming cost V 3 bases and J 7 bases, with 18 bases left between them. Germline lookup yields CDR1 GTSNPN and CDR2 SVGIG (reference sequence). CDR3 length equals 15 residues. CDR3 in amino acids: CAWRFQPTFGEKLFF. As DNA, the CDR3 is TGTGCCTGGAGATTCCAACCGACCTTCGGTGAAAAACTGTTTTTT.

The genes are TRBV9 and TRBJ1-2; D gene unclear. Germline-derived CDR1 and CDR2 are SGDLS and YYNGEE. The CDR3 spans 13 residues. Trimming shortened V by 1 base and J by 2 bases, and 6 bases separated the two germline ends. The CDR3 coding sequence is TGTGCCAGCAGCGTATGGGCGAACTATGGCTACACCTTC. Translating gives CASSVWANYGYTF.

This clone was seen a single time. This chain joins TRBV7-9 and TRBJ2-7, with 7 bases that match TRBD1. CDR3 length: 13 amino acids. Looked up from germline, CDR1 is SEHNR and CDR2 is FQNEAQ (reference sequence). The V segment lost 5 bases and the J segment 3 bases; nucleotides outside the gene matches: 4. Here the CDR3 DNA reads TGTGCCAGCAGCCCAGGGGGTGGCTACGAGCAGTACTTC. It codes for CASSPGGGYEQYF.

V and J are TRBV4-3 and TRBJ2-7; TRBD2 matches 8 bases. Unmatched junction bases numbered 14, after V lost 4 bases and J lost 6 bases. Germline V gene data show CDR1 as LGHNA and CDR2 as YSLEER. CDR3 size: 16 residues. The CDR3 region is CASSPGGPAGVPEQYF. In nucleotides, the CDR3 is TGCGCCAGCAGCCCCGGGGGGCCAGCGGGGGTACCCGAGCAGTACTTC.

This clone has just one count. The rearrangement uses TRBV10-2 and TRBJ2-7; TRBD2 agrees at 7 bases. Trimming removed 2 bases from V and 1 base from J; junction bases left unmatched: 11. Germline V lookup: CDR1 WSHSY, CDR2 SAAADI. The CDR3 runs 17 residues. CDR3 residues: CASSESGVGSGSYEQYF. CDR3 in DNA: TGCGCCAGCAGTGAGAGTGGTGTTGGTAGCGGGTCCTACGAGCAGTACTTC.

Comments on this clone: One junction end does not reproduce the germline sequence, and a read error may be involved. The genes are TRBV7-2 and TRBJ1-2; no reliable D call. From germline, CDR1 is SGHTA and CDR2 FQGNSA. This CDR3 has 15 amino acids. CDR3 loop: CASSCGSRDGKTYGF. CDR3 sequence (DNA): TGTGCCAGCAGCTGCGGATCCAGAGACGGAAAGACCTATGGCTTC.

In this sample, this clone turned up once. The rearrangement joins TRBV7-2 to TRBJ2-1; 8 bases agree with TRBD2. CDR1 and CDR2 (germline): SGHTA, FQGNSA. The CDR3 sequence is 16 residues long. The junction had 7 bases not matched to a gene; V was cut back by 0 bases and J by 6 bases. The CDR3 is CASSLAGRAVGNEQFF. DNA for the CDR3: TGTGCCAGCAGCTTAGCCGGGAGGGCCGTGGGCAATGAGCAGTTCTTC.